This TCR beta chain emerged from a study of T cells after yellow fever vaccination. Study-wide background: Libraries from low-cell-number fractions were prepared with the SMART-Seq v4 Ultra Low Input RNA kit. Regarding the study as a whole: On re-exposure, the response was weaker but peaked faster, at day 5 versus 15.

This clonotype has more than one count but fewer than ten. What it recognizes is unknown. CDR3 size: 13 residues. Germline CDR1 is LGHNA and CDR2 is YNFKEQ. The V end was cut by 1 base, the J end by 4 bases, with 8 bases between. Researchers made TCR cDNA using 5'RACE template switching, and this step added a universal primer site and UMIs. Via MiXCR, TCRdb re-called the 5' RACE reads, giving one row per CDR3 protein. Of about 260,000 distinct CDR3 sequences in the sample, around 5.3% were seen once. Here the sequenced sample was CD4+ T cells sorted from PBMCs, taken on the day of the yellow fever booster vaccination. The sequence was obtained from a man in his late teens or twenties who received the YFV17D yellow fever vaccine. The chain couples TRBV4-2 to TRBJ2-7; unclear D gene. The CDR3 here is CASSQGPTYEQYF. The CDR3 bases are TGTGCCAGCAGCCAAGGCCCAACATACGAGCAGTACTTC.